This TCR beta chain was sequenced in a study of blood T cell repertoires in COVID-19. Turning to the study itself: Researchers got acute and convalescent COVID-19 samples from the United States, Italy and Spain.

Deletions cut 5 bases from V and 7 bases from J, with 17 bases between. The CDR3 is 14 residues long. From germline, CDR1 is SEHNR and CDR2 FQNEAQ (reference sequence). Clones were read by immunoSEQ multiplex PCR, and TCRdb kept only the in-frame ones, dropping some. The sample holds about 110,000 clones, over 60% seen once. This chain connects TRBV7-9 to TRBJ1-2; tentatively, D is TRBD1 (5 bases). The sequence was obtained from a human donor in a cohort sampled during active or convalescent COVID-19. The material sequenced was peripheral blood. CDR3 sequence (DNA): TGTGCCAGCAGCCATGGTGCAGGGAGGCTTGGCTACACCTTC. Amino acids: CASSHGAGRLGYTF.